This T cell receptor beta chain was found in a study of T cell repertoires in cytomegalovirus infection (dated by TCRdb to about 2019). With regard to the full study: Because public TCR beta signatures pointed to carriage of CMV infection together with the matching HLA type, the HLA type of each donor mattered for the analysis. What the authors observed across the whole study: In both this cohort and an independent cohort of under 450 donors, the cumulative frequency of public TCR beta family members distinguished carriers of CMV infection plus the relevant HLA type. The ex vivo response was dominated by HLA-C-restricted CMV-specific TCR beta clonotypes, and the single most frequent clonotype in two of eight donors was supplied by these HLA-C-restricted clonotypes.

V and J are truncated by 2 bases and 1 base respectively, leaving an intervening sequence of 15 bases. The CDR3 covers 17 residues, taking in both the cysteine and the phenylalanine. The retained sequence is limited to the CDR3, 51 bases, with the frame set at the first base. CDR1 KGHSH and CDR2 LQKENI are derived from the germline V gene. Sequencing was carried out with an Illumina HiSeq 1500. The raw public data were reprocessed by TCRdb itself: fastp quality trimming at Q25, MiXCR clonotype calling, in-frame beta chains only. Here each entry gathers all rows of one CDR3 protein and keeps the most common genes and DNA. For this sample the table gives approximately 150,000 distinct CDR3 sequences, of which 5.5% to 7% were detected only once. The ten largest account for approximately 18% of the sample. There are many counts of this clonotype. The antigen this receptor binds is unknown. Base quality data are lacking; no much larger clone is found one base away.

The chain couples TRBV18 to TRBJ1-3; TRBD1 is a weak D gene call, 6 bases matching. Sequenced: PBMCs. The clonotype was recovered from a human donor in good health (CMV status not recorded). Some clones in this sample may be carry-over from other donors' samples. Here the CDR3 is given as CASSPTGTRASGNTIYF. The bases read TGTGCCAGCTCACCAACAGGGACTCGGGCATCTGGAAACACCATATATTTT.